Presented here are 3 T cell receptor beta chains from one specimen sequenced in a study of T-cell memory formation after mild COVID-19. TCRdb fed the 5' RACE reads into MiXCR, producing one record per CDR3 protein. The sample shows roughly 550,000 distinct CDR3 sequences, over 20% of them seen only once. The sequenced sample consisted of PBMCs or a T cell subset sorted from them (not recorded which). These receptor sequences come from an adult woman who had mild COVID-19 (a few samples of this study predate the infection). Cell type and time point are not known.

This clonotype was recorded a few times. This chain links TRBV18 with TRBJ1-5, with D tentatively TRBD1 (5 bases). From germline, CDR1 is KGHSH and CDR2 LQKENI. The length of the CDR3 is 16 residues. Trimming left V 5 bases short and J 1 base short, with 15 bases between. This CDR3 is CASSDRAGLSNQPQHF. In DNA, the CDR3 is TGTGCCAGCTCAGATCGTGCGGGGCTGAGCAATCAGCCCCAGCATTTT.

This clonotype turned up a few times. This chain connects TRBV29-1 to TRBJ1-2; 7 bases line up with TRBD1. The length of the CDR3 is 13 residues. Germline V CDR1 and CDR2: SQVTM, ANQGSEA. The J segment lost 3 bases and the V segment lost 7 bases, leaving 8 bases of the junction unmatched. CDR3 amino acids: CSAGTATYYGYTF. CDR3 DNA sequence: TGCAGCGCTGGGACAGCGACATACTATGGCTACACCTTC.

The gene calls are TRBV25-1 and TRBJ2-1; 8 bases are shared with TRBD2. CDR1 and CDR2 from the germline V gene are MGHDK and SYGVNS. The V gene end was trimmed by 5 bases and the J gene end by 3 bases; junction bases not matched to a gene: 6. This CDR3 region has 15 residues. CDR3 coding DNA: TGTGCCAGCAGTCCAACTAGCGGATTCTACAATGAGCAGTTCTTC. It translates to CASSPTSGFYNEQFF.